Below, 22 T cell receptor beta chains from the same sample are listed, as sequenced in a study of T cell responses to AZD1222 COVID-19 vaccine. Assay used: immunoSEQ multiplex PCR; TCRdb lists only in-frame clones, some missing. The table lists 45,000 or so clones, 85% to 90% of them singletons. The material was peripheral blood, obtained 28 days after the second AZD1222 dose. The receptor source for this set is an adult who received the AZD1222 COVID-19 vaccine.

The chain employs TRBV11-3 and TRBJ2-1; TRBD2 is a possible D gene (6 bases). This CDR3 spans 12 amino acids. Trimming shortened V by 6 bases and J by 7 bases, and 10 bases separated the two germline ends. Germline CDR1 reads SGHNT; CDR2 reads YENEEA. This CDR3 is CASRESGNEQFF. The CDR3 bases are TGTGCCAGCAGGGAAAGCGGGAATGAGCAGTTCTTC.

The rearrangement uses TRBV4-1 and TRBJ2-7, with 8 bases aligning to TRBD2. CDR1 is MGHRA and CDR2 is YSYEKL in the germline V gene. The V gene end was trimmed by 4 bases and the J gene end by 2 bases; junction bases not matched to a gene: 7. The CDR3 contains 15 residues. CDR3 loop: CASSLPDGRAYEQYF. CDR3 nucleotide sequence: TGCGCCAGCAGCCTCCCCGACGGGAGGGCCTACGAGCAGTACTTC.

The rearrangement links TRBV6-5 to TRBJ1-1; a weak D match, TRBD1 (5 bases). Trimming cost V 6 bases and J 8 bases, with 13 bases left between them. CDR3 length equals 12 residues. Per germline, CDR1 MNHEY and CDR2 SVGAGI. CDR3 residues: CASSRAGSEAFF. CDR3 DNA sequence: TGTGCCAGCAGCCGCGCAGGGTCGGAAGCTTTCTTT.

The V call is TRBV10-3, the J call TRBJ2-1, with TRBD2 matching over 10 bases. The V gene end was trimmed by 10 bases and the J gene end by 2 bases; junction bases not matched to a gene: 2. From germline, CDR1 is ENHRY and CDR2 SYGVKD. The CDR3 length is 13 residues. The CDR3: CATLAGAYNEQFF. The DNA of the CDR3 is TGTGCCACCCTAGCGGGAGCCTACAATGAGCAGTTCTTC.

The chain couples TRBV28 to TRBJ2-3, with unresolved D. V was shortened by 6 bases and J by 7 bases, with 11 bases between the two germline ends. CDR1 MDHEN and CDR2 SYDVKM come from the germline V gene. The CDR3 loop spans 12 amino acids. The CDR3 sequence is CASRKETYTQYF. The DNA for the CDR3 is TGTGCCAGCAGGAAAGAGACCTATACGCAGTATTTT.

This chain connects TRBV6-1 to TRBJ1-5; 11 positions agree with TRBD1. The CDR3 loop spans 15 amino acids. The germline CDR1 and CDR2 sequences are MNHNS and SASEGT. The V and J ends lost 1 base and 6 bases, in that order; junction bases with no gene match: 2. CDR3 bases: TGTGCCAGCAGTGAAGGGACAGGGGGCGTTCAGCCCCAGCATTTT. Translating gives CASSEGTGGVQPQHF.

The V and J genes are TRBV5-1 and TRBJ1-5, with D possibly TRBD1 on 5 matching bases. The CDR3 consists of 13 residues. V lost 3 bases to trimming and J lost 5 bases, with 9 bases between them. Germline CDR1 reads SGHRS; CDR2 reads YFSETQ. The CDR3 sequence is CASSWDVDQPQHF. CDR3 in DNA: TGCGCCAGCAGCTGGGACGTAGATCAGCCCCAGCATTTT.

J is TRBJ1-1 and V is TRBV11-3; D remains unclear. The CDR3 is made up of 13 amino acids. Germline CDR1 is SGHNT and CDR2 is YENEEA. V was pared by 5 bases and J by 0 bases, with 7 bases between. The CDR3: CASSAYLNTEAFF. The DNA of the CDR3 is TGTGCCAGCAGCGCCTACTTGAACACTGAAGCTTTCTTT.

The chain combines TRBV27 with TRBJ1-2; 9 bases match TRBD1. Germline V lookup: CDR1 MNHEY, CDR2 SMNVEV (reference sequence). Unmatched junction bases numbered 11, after V lost 6 bases and J lost 6 bases. The CDR3 covers 15 residues. The CDR3 region is CASSAERDRVNGYTF. In DNA, the CDR3 is TGTGCCAGCAGCGCGGAACGGGACAGGGTTAATGGCTACACCTTC.

The chain carries TRBV10-2 and TRBJ1-5, with TRBD1 matching over 9 bases. Germline lookup yields CDR1 WSHSY and CDR2 SAAADI. The ends lost 3 bases at V and 7 bases at J; junction bases unmatched: 7. The CDR3 has 15 residues. The CDR3 sequence is CASSDIGTGNQPQHF. The CDR3 coding sequence is TGCGCCAGCAGTGATATCGGGACAGGGAACCAGCCCCAGCATTTT.

V gene TRBV5-4 combines with J gene TRBJ2-3; D perhaps matches TRBD2 (5 bases). The germline V gene has CDR1 SGHNT and CDR2 YYREEE (reference sequence). This CDR3 is 15 amino acids long. V was clipped by 6 bases and J by 3 bases, with 17 bases between them. The DNA for the CDR3 is TGTGCCAGCAACCCTGAGGGCCCTGCTACAGATACGCAGTATTTT. It is translated as CASNPEGPATDTQYF.

The chain combines TRBV6-6 with TRBJ2-7; 7 bases are a match to TRBD2. Unmatched junction bases numbered 10, after V lost 6 bases and J lost 2 bases. This CDR3 is built from 15 residues. Per germline, CDR1 MNHNY and CDR2 SVGAGI (reference sequence). CDR3 in DNA: TGTGCCAGCAGAACGTTCAGGGAGGGGACCTACGAGCAGTACTTC. This translates into CASRTFREGTYEQYF.

The V call is TRBV10-3, the J call TRBJ2-7; 9 bases match TRBD2. Germline V gene sequence: CDR1 ENHRY, CDR2 SYGVKD. V trimming: 2 bases; J trimming: 0 bases; junction bases outside the gene matches: 14. The CDR3 has 19 residues. The CDR3 protein is CAISEPSSGRSKSSYEQYF. CDR3 coding DNA: TGTGCCATCAGTGAGCCCAGTAGCGGGAGATCTAAGAGCTCCTACGAGCAGTACTTC.

The chain employs TRBV11-3 and TRBJ2-1; 9 bases are a match to TRBD2. Germline V lookup: CDR1 SGHNT, CDR2 YENEEA. This CDR3 region has 14 residues. V gave up 6 bases and J gave up 6 bases; unmatched junction bases: 6. CDR3 residues: CASSFGLASNEQFF. CDR3 bases: TGTGCCAGCAGTTTCGGACTAGCGAGCAATGAGCAGTTCTTC.

In this sample, this clone turned up once. The J gene is TRBJ2-7, the V gene TRBV5-1; 8 positions agree with TRBD2. V was clipped by 5 bases and J by 7 bases; unmatched bases: 14. The CDR3 has 15 amino acids. Per germline, CDR1 SGHRS and CDR2 YFSETQ. The CDR3 DNA reads TGCGCCAGCAGGGATTTAGCGGGAAACCCAGGGGAGCAGTACTTC. Translated, it gives CASRDLAGNPGEQYF.

The chain has TRBV12-3 or TRBV12-4 and TRBJ2-1; D unclear. V was cut by 6 bases and J by 5 bases, with 5 bases left in between. The CDR3 runs 11 residues. The CDR3 DNA reads as TGTGCCAGCAGCAGAAACAATGAGCAGTTCTTC. Its translation is CASSRNNEQFF.

The chain carries TRBV19 and TRBJ1-5; D is possibly TRBD1 (5 bases). The CDR3 runs to 16 residues. The germline V and J ends were trimmed by 3 bases and 1 base, with 13 bases remaining between them. CDR1 LNHDA and CDR2 SQIVND come from the germline V gene (reference sequence). CDR3 sequence (DNA): TGTGCCAGTAGTATGGGCGGGGCGGGAAGCAATCAGCCCCAGCATTTT. It specifies CASSMGGAGSNQPQHF.

The V call is TRBV7-9, the J call TRBJ1-1, with 7 positions matching TRBD1. V shed 3 bases, J shed 4 bases, and the junction held 5 bases outside the gene matches. Per the germline V gene, CDR1 is SEHNR and CDR2 is FQNEAQ (reference sequence). This CDR3 is built from 14 residues. The CDR3 DNA follows: TGTGCCAGCAGCTTCACAGGGGCCGGCACTGAAGCTTTCTTT. Residues: CASSFTGAGTEAFF.

The V gene is TRBV5-4, the J gene TRBJ1-6; possible D gene TRBD1, 5 bases. This CDR3 region has 14 residues. The ends were cut back, 2 bases at V and 7 bases at J, with 10 bases in the middle. Germline V gene data show CDR1 as SGHNT and CDR2 as YYREEE (reference sequence). CDR3 region: CASSFDSMNSPLHF. CDR3 sequence (DNA): TGTGCCAGCAGCTTTGACAGTATGAATTCACCCCTCCACTTT.

V gene TRBV7-2 combines with J gene TRBJ1-5, with D perhaps matching TRBD1 (6 bases). The V gene lost 4 bases and the J gene lost 0 bases, with 10 bases spanning the gap. The germline CDR1 and CDR2 sequences are SGHTA and FQGNSA. CDR3 length: 15 residues. The CDR3 region is CASSSRGVSNQPQHF. Written as DNA, the CDR3 is TGTGCCAGCAGCTCGAGGGGGGTTAGCAATCAGCCCCAGCATTTT. The full variable domain, in which reference TRBV7-2 and TRBJ1-5 provide the parts outside the CDR3, is GAGVSQSPSNKVTEKGKDVELRCDPISGHTALYWYRQSLGQGLEFLIYFQGNSAPDKSGLPSDRFSAERTGGSVSTLTIQRTQQEDSAVYLCASSSRGVSNQPQHFGDGTRLSIL.

This chain links TRBV5-1 with TRBJ2-2; TRBD1 agrees at 8 bases. With V trimmed by 4 bases and J by 0 bases, 5 bases remained unmatched. The CDR3 sequence is 16 residues long. The germline CDR1 and CDR2 sequences are SGHRS and YFSETQ. The CDR3 coding sequence is TGCGCCAGCAGCCATTTGGGACAGGCGAACACCGGGGAGCTGTTTTTT. Translation: CASSHLGQANTGELFF.

This chain links TRBV4-1 with TRBJ2-1, with a tentative D call TRBD2 (5 bases). V was cut by 1 base and J by 7 bases, with 20 bases left in between. The CDR3 length is 17 residues. Germline loops: CDR1 MGHRA, CDR2 YSYEKL. CDR3 amino acids: CASSQGRLTGLGNEQFF. For the CDR3, the DNA is TGCGCCAGCAGCCAAGGGAGGCTAACGGGATTGGGTAATGAGCAGTTCTTC.